Listed below are T cell receptor beta chains from one sample, sequenced in a study of blood T cells in healthy people across ages. TCRdb reprocessed the 5' RACE reads with MiXCR, giving one entry per CDR3 protein. The table includes over 1,500,000 distinct CDR3 sequences, roughly 49% detected once. The sequencing input was blood. These receptor sequences come from a woman aged 40-49 years in good health. The CDR3 runs from the conserved cysteine through the conserved F or W. A D gene is named only where the DNA matches it firmly. Expanded clones get a size class; other rows say once, few or many, or leave the size out.

D	J	V	size	CDR3	DNA
TRBD1	TRBJ1-2	TRBV20-1	-	CSARGQGEGSGYTF	TGCAGTGCCCGAGGGCAGGGGGAAGGTAGTGGCTACACCTTC
-	TRBJ2-7	TRBV5-1	few	CASSLIPDVYEQYF	TGCGCCAGCAGCTTAATCCCGGACGTTTACGAGCAGTACTTC
-	TRBJ1-1	TRBV5-1	-	CASSQSLLQGNTEAFF	TGCGCCAGCAGCCAGAGCCTCTTACAGGGAAACACTGAAGCTTTCTTT
-	TRBJ2-6	TRBV6-2/TRBV6-3	-	CASSYPTSNVLTF	TGTGCCAGCAGTTACCCGACCTCCAACGTCCTGACTTTC
TRBD2	TRBJ2-1	TRBV29-1	-	CSVSGGGVYNEQFF	TGCAGCGTTAGTGGGGGAGGGGTTTACAATGAGCAGTTCTTC
-	TRBJ2-3	TRBV10-3	-	CAISEGSLTTDTQYF	TGTGCCATCAGTGAGGGAAGCCTGACCACAGATACGCAGTATTTT
-	TRBJ2-5	TRBV19	-	CASSMRPETQYF	TGTGCCAGTAGTATGCGGCCAGAGACCCAGTACTTC
-	TRBJ2-7	TRBV24-1	-	CATSDVGSYEQYF	TGTGCCACCAGTGATGTGGGGTCCTACGAGCAGTACTTC
TRBD2	TRBJ2-7	TRBV7-2	-	CASSLVGGDSYEQYF	TGTGCCAGCAGCTTAGTCGGGGGGGACTCCTACGAGCAGTACTTC
-	TRBJ1-2	TRBV6-1	-	CASGPGADYGYTF	TGTGCCAGCGGACCGGGAGCGGACTATGGCTACACCTTC
-	TRBJ2-7	TRBV2	once	CASSEALQSSYEQYF	TGTGCCAGCAGTGAAGCGCTACAGAGCTCCTACGAGCAGTACTTC
-	TRBJ2-7	TRBV7-2	few	CASSLLWSSYEQYF	TGTGCCAGCAGCTTATTGTGGAGCTCCTACGAGCAGTACTTC
-	TRBJ2-5	TRBV5-6	-	CASSARQQETQYF	TGTGCCAGCAGCGCGAGACAGCAAGAGACCCAGTACTTC
TRBD1	TRBJ2-7	TRBV28	few	CASNDRGQRISYEQYF	TGTGCCAGCAACGACAGGGGACAACGAATCTCCTACGAGCAGTACTTC
-	TRBJ2-4	TRBV11-1	-	CASGTVLAKNIQYF	TGTGCCAGCGGTACCGTTTTAGCCAAAAACATTCAGTACTTC
-	TRBJ2-1	TRBV6-5	-	CASSTTPGATNEQFF	TGTGCCAGCAGTACTACCCCCGGGGCAACAAATGAGCAGTTCTTC
-	TRBJ1-6	TRBV7-2	-	CASSLRGKQSEQSPLHF	TGTGCCAGCAGCCTAAGAGGGAAGCAAAGTGAGCAATCACCCCTCCACTTT